The clone carrying this TCR beta chain was detected once. Its antigen is still unknown. Antigen-specific CD4+ T cells expanded by the ViraFEST assay with viral peptide pools were then sequenced. Once cultured for roughly ten days, the cells underwent separation to obtain CD4+ T cells. This individual contracted SARS-CoV-2 between March and December 2020, as verified by PCR. All study participants received two doses of BNT162b2 or mRNA-1273 vaccine. The data derive from a study of vaccination effects on CD4 cells after COVID-19. Clones were sequenced by immunoSEQ multiplex PCR, and TCRdb holds only the in-frame ones, with some missing. The sample comprises about 13,000 clones, roughly 73% of which are singletons, and approximately 33% rests with the top ten. Sample: CD4+ T cells from PBMCs cultured with HCoV-NL63 spike peptides, taken after COVID-19 vaccination. The TCR sequence derives from a human donor who had a prior SARS-CoV-2 infection.

CDR3 sequence (DNA): TGCGCCAGCAGCTTGGAGGTGGACACTGAAGCTTTCTTT. Amino acid sequence: CASSLEVDTEAFF. The gene calls are TRBV5-1 and TRBJ1-1; D unclear. Germline CDR1 and CDR2: SGHRS and YFSETQ. V gave up 0 bases and J gave up 3 bases, with 6 bases separating them. CDR3 length: 13 residues.